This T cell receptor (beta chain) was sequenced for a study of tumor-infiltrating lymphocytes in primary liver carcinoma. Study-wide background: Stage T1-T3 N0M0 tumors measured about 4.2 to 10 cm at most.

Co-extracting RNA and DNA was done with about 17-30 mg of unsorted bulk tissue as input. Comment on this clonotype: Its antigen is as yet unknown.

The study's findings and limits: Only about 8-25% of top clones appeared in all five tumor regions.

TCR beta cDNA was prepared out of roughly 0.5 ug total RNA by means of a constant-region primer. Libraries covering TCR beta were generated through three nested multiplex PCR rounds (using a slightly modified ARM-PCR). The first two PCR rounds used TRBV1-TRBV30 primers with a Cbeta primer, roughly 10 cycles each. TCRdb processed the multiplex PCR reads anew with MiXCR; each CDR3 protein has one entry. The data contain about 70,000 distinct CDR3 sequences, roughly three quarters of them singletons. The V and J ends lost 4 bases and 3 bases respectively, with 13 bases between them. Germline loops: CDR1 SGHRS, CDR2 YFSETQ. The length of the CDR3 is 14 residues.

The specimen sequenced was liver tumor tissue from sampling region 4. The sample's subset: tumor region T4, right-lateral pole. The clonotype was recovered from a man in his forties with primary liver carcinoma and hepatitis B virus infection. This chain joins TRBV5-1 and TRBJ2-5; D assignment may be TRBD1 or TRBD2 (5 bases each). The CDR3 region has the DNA TGCGCCAGCAGCCGCAACTGGGGGAAAGAGACCCAGTACTTC. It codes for CASSRNWGKETQYF.